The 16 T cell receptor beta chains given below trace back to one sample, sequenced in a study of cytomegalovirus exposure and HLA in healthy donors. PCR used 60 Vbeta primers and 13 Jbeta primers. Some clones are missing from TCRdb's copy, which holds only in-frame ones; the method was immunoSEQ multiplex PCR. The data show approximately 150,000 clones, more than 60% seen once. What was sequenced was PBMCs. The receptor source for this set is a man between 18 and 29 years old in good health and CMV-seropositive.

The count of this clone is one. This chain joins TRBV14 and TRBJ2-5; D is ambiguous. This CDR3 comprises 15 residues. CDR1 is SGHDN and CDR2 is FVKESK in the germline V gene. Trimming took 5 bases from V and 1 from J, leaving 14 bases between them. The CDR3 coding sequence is TGTGCCAGCAGCTTCGGCGCGGAGATCCAAGAGACCCAGTACTTC. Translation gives CASSFGAEIQETQYF.

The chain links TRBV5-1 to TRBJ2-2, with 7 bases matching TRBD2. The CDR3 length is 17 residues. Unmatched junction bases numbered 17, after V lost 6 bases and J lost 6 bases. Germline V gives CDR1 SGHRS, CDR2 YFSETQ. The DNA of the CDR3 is TGCGCCAGCACCCTGGCCACGGGCGGGAGTTTAGCCGGGGAGCTGTTTTTT. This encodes CASTLATGGSLAGELFF.

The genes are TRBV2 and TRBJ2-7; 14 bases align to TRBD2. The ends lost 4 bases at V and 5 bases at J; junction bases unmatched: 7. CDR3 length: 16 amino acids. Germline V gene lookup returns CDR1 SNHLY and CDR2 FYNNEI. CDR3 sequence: CASSVRLAGGENEQYF. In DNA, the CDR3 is TGTGCCAGCAGTGTACGACTAGCGGGAGGGGAAAACGAGCAGTACTTC.

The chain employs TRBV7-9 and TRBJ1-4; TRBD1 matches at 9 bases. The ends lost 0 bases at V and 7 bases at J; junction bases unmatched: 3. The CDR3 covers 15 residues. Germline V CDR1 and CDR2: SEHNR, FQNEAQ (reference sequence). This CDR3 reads CASSLAGTGSEKLFF. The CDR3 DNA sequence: TGTGCCAGCAGCTTAGCCGGGACAGGGAGTGAAAAACTGTTTTTT.

CDR3 amino acids: CASSLGDRGFMNTEAFF. The CDR3 DNA reads TGTGCCAGCAGCTTAGGGGACAGGGGATTTATGAACACTGAAGCTTTCTTT. The chain carries TRBV7-9 and TRBJ1-1, with 10 nucleotides matching TRBD1. The CDR3 is 17 amino acids. CDR1 is SEHNR, CDR2 FQNEAQ, per germline (reference sequence). Germline trimming cut 1 base from V and 0 bases from J; bases unmatched to any gene: 5.

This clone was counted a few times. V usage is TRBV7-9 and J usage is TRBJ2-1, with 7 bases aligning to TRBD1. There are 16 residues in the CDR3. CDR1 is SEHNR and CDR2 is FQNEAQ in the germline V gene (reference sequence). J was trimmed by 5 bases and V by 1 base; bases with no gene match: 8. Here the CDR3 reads CASSLVETGSNNEQFF. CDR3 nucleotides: TGTGCCAGCAGCTTAGTGGAGACAGGGTCAAACAATGAGCAGTTCTTC.

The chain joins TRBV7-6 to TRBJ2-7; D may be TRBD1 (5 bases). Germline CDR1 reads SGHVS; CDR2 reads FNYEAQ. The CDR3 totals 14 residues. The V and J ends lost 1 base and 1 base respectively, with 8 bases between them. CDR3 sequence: CASSLGAGSYEQYF. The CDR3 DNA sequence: TGTGCCAGCAGCTTAGGGGCAGGGTCCTACGAGCAGTACTTC.

The CDR3 loop is CASSPRLGQGAPNTEAFF. The CDR3 nucleotides read TGTGCCAGCAGCCCCCGGCTGGGACAGGGGGCCCCGAACACTGAAGCTTTCTTT. The V gene is TRBV5-4, the J gene TRBJ1-1, with TRBD1 matching over 12 bases. In germline, CDR1 is SGHNT, CDR2 YYREEE (reference sequence). The CDR3 sequence is 18 residues long. The V segment lost 4 bases and the J segment 1 base; nucleotides outside the gene matches: 11.

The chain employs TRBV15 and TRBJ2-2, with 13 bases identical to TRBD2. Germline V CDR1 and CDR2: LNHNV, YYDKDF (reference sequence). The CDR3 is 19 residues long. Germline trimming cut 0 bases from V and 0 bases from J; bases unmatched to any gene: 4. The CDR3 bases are TGTGCCACCAGCAGAGATGGACTAGCGGGGGAGACGAACACCGGGGAGCTGTTTTTT. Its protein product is CATSRDGLAGETNTGELFF.

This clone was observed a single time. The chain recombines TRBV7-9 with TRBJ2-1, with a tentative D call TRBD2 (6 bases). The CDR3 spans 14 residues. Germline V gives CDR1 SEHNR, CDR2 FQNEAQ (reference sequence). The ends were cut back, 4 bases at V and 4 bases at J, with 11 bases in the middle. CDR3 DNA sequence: TGTGCCAGCAGCTCGGGACTCCTTTACAATGAGCAGTTCTTC. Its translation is CASSSGLLYNEQFF. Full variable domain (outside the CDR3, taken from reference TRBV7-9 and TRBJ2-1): DTGVSQNPRHKITKRGQNVTFRCDPISEHNRLYWYRQTLGQGPEFLTYFQNEAQLEKSRLLSDRFSAERPKGSFSTLEIQRTEQGDSAMYLCASSSGLLYNEQFFGPGTRLTVL.

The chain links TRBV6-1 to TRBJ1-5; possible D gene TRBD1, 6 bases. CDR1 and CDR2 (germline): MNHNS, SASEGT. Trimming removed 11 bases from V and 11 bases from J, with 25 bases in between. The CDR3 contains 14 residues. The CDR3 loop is CAVPEQGQPDSQHF. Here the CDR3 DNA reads TGTGCCGTTCCCGAGCAAGGACAGCCGGACTCCCAGCATTTT.

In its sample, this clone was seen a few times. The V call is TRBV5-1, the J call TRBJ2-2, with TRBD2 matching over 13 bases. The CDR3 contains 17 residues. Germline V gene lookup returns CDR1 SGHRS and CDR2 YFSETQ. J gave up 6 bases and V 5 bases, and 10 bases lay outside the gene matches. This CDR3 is CASRRLAGGSISGELFF. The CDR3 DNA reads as TGCGCCAGCAGAAGACTAGCGGGAGGCTCTATTTCCGGGGAGCTGTTTTTT.

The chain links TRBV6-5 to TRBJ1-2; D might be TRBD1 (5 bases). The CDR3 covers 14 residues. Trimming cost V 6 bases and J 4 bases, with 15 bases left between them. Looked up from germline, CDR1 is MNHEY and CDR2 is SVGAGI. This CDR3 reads CASRQAGRIYGYTF. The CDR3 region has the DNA TGTGCCAGCAGACAGGCGGGACGTATCTATGGCTACACCTTC.

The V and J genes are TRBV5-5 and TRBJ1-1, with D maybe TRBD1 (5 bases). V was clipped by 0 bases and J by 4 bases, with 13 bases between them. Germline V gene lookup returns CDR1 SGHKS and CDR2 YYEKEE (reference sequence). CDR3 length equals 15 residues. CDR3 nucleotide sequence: TGTGCCAGCAGCTTGGTGATGGGGGGTACCACTGAAGCTTTCTTT. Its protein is CASSLVMGGTTEAFF.

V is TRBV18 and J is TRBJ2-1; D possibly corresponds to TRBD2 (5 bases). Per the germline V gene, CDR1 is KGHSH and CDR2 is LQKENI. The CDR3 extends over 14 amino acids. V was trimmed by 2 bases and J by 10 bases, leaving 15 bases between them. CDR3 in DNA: TGTGCCAGCTCACCAGGGAGAGGCCGGGTGGAGCAGTTCTTC. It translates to CASSPGRGRVEQFF.

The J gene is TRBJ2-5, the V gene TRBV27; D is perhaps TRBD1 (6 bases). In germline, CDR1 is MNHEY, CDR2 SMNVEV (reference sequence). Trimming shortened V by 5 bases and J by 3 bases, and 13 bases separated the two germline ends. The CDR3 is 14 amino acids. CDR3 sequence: CASSLTWTEETQYF. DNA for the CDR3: TGTGCCAGCAGTCTGACCTGGACAGAAGAGACCCAGTACTTC.